This TCR beta chain was sequenced in a study of circulating CD8 cells and anti-PD-1 response in melanoma. TCR libraries were prepared from 15 ng of total RNA with the QIAseq Immune Repertoire TCR panel. TCRdb reprocessed the reads with MiXCR, giving one entry per CDR3 protein. The data hold over a thousand distinct CDR3 sequences, with 5.5% to 7.5% observed a single time. By share, this clonotype counts as medium-sized. Germline V gives CDR1 MGHRA, CDR2 YSYEKL. Deletions cut 2 bases from V and 0 bases from J, with 26 bases between. This CDR3 has 22 residues. From live CD3+CD8+TCRalphabeta+ cells, four PD-1 and/or TIGIT subsets were sorted.

Here the sequenced sample was CD8+ T cells from PBMCs, taken at baseline or after one month of anti-PD-1 therapy (not recorded which). The chain links TRBV4-1 to TRBJ2-6; possibly TRBD1 or TRBD2 for D (5 bases each). This clonotype originated in a human donor with melanoma. This CDR3 is CASSQNIDYTQEILSGANVLTF. In DNA form, the CDR3 reads TGCGCCAGCAGCCAAAATATCGACTACACACAGGAAATTCTCTCTGGGGCCAACGTCCTGACTTTC.